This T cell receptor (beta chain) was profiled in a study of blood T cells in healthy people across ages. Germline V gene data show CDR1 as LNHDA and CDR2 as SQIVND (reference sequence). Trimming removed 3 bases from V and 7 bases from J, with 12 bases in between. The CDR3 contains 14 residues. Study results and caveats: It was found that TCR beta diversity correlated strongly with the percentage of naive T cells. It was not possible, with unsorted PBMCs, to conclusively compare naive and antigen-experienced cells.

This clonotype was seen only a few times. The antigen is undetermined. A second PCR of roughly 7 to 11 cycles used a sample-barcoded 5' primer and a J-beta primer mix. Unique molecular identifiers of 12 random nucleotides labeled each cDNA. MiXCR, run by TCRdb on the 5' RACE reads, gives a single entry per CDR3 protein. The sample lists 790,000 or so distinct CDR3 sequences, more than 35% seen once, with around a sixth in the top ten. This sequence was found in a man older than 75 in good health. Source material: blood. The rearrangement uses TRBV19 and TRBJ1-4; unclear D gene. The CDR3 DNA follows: TGTGCCAGTAGTATTTCACCGACATTTGAAAAACTGTTTTTT. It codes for CASSISPTFEKLFF.